These 20 T cell receptor beta chains were sequenced from one sample in a study of shared clonotypes between healthy human individuals. It was CD45RO-negative cells, positively selected for CCR7, that made up naive CD8 cells, with terminally differentiated effector memory CD45RA+ cells excluded. Method: immunoSEQ multiplex PCR; TCRdb's copy keeps in-frame clones and lacks some. This table has hundreds of thousands of clones, roughly 95% appearing once. Sequencing input: naive CD8+ T cells sorted from blood. Every receptor here comes from a woman aged 25-40 years in good health.

The chain uses TRBV7-2 and TRBJ2-1, with TRBD2 matching over 14 bases. The CDR3 consists of 19 residues. V lost 6 bases and J lost 1; bases outside the gene matches: 11. CDR1 is SGHTA, CDR2 FQGNSA, per germline. The CDR3 loop reads CASSPGLAGEGGSYNEQFF. In nucleotides, the CDR3 is TGTGCCAGCAGTCCGGGACTAGCGGGAGAAGGGGGATCCTACAATGAGCAGTTCTTC.

This chain joins TRBV13 and TRBJ2-7; perhaps D is TRBD1 or TRBD2 (5 bases each). This CDR3 comprises 15 residues. V was cut by 5 bases and J by 5 bases, with 19 bases left in between. Germline V gives CDR1 PRHDT, CDR2 FYEKMQ (reference sequence). CDR3 loop: CASSLRGVYLHEQYF. DNA for the CDR3: TGTGCCAGCAGCCTACGAGGGGTTTATCTCCACGAGCAGTACTTC.

The V call is TRBV2, the J call TRBJ2-6; D remains ambiguous. V shed 2 bases and J shed 0 bases, with 5 bases lying between them. The CDR3 totals 15 residues. Germline CDR1 SNHLY, CDR2 FYNNEI. CDR3 coding DNA: TGTGCCAGCAGTGAACAGACCTCTGGGGCCAACGTCCTGACTTTC. Its translation is CASSEQTSGANVLTF.

The rearrangement uses TRBV5-1 and TRBJ2-7; no clear D. The CDR3 length is 14 residues. Germline values: CDR1 SGHRS, CDR2 YFSETQ. Trimming removed 2 bases from V and 2 bases from J, with 11 bases in between. CDR3 DNA: TGCGCCAGCAGCTTCAGTGGGCCCCCCTACGAGCAGTACTTC. Its protein product is CASSFSGPPYEQYF. The whole variable domain, remainder taken from reference TRBV5-1 and TRBJ2-7, is KAGVTQTPRYLIKTRGQQVTLSCSPISGHRSVSWYQQTPGQGLQFLFEYFSETQRNKGNFPGRFSGRQFSNSRSEMNVSTLELGDSALYLCASSFSGPPYEQYFGPGTRLTVT.

V and J are TRBV19 and TRBJ1-1, with D maybe TRBD1 (6 bases). Germline V gene data show CDR1 as LNHDA and CDR2 as SQIVND (reference sequence). This CDR3 is 14 amino acids long. Trimming removed 3 bases at V and 5 bases at J, with 13 bases between. Here the CDR3 DNA reads TGTGCCAGTAGTATTAATCCAGGGGTAACTGAAGCTTTCTTT. The encoded protein is CASSINPGVTEAFF.

The chain recombines TRBV5-6 with TRBJ2-7; D ambiguous. The germline gives CDR1 SGHDT, CDR2 YYEEEE. V lost 5 bases to trimming and J lost 3 bases, with 6 bases between them. CDR3 length equals 11 residues. The CDR3 DNA sequence: TGTGCCAGCAGTACAGACTACGAGCAGTACTTC. It yields the protein CASSTDYEQYF.

The genes are TRBV5-1 and TRBJ2-1, with 12 bases identical to TRBD2. Per germline, CDR1 SGHRS and CDR2 YFSETQ. The CDR3 extends over 17 amino acids. Trimming at V came to 3 bases and at J to 7 bases, leaving 11 bases not matched to a gene. The CDR3 spells CASSSSGLAGLLNEQFF. In nucleotides, the CDR3 is TGCGCCAGCAGCTCGAGCGGACTAGCGGGGCTGTTAAATGAGCAGTTCTTC.

The gene calls are TRBV6-5 and TRBJ2-5; D not certain. The germline V gene has CDR1 MNHEY and CDR2 SVGAGI. CDR3 length: 15 residues. With 0 bases removed from V and 6 bases from J, the gap between germline ends came to 14 bases. The CDR3 sequence: CASSYSLGDGQTQYF. Written as DNA, the CDR3 is TGTGCCAGCAGTTACTCGTTAGGCGACGGGCAGACCCAGTACTTC.

The rearrangement joins TRBV6-6 to TRBJ2-5; 9 nucleotides line up with TRBD2. The J call could be wrong; TRBJ2-7 is a better fit for the DNA end. The CDR3 is 16 amino acids. The germline gives CDR1 MNHNY, CDR2 SVGAGI (reference sequence). The CDR3 nucleotides are TGTGCCTCCGTCTCCGGTGTTCCGACTAGCGGCTACGAGCAGTACTTC. Protein sequence: CASVSGVPTSGYEQYF.

This clone occurred a few times. The chain employs TRBV6-5 and TRBJ2-7; D gene unclear. V dropped 2 bases and J dropped 7 bases, with 15 bases sitting between them. The length of the CDR3 is 14 residues. Germline CDR1 MNHEY, CDR2 SVGAGI. The CDR3 loop is CASSYVGSGREQYF. CDR3 sequence (DNA): TGTGCCAGCAGTTACGTTGGGTCCGGGCGTGAGCAGTACTTC.

The J gene is TRBJ2-7, the V gene TRBV11-1, with D hard to call. Per germline, CDR1 SGHAT and CDR2 FQDESV (reference sequence). The CDR3 length is 11 residues. Trimming shortened V by 5 bases and J by 6 bases, and 8 bases separated the two germline ends. CDR3 in DNA: TGTGCCAGCAGCACAACTGGCGAGCAGTACTTC. This encodes CASSTTGEQYF. The entire variable domain, with the rest obtained from reference TRBV11-1 and TRBJ2-7, is as follows: EAEVAQSPRYKITEKSQAVAFWCDPISGHATLYWYRQILGQGPELLVQFQDESVVDDSQLPKDRFSAERLKGVDSTLKIQPAELGDSAMYLCASSTTGEQYFGPGTRLTVT.

This clone was observed a single time. V and J are TRBV4-1 and TRBJ2-1; no clear D gene. The CDR3 covers 15 residues. The V gene lost 1 base and the J gene lost 0 bases, with 7 bases spanning the gap. The germline gives CDR1 MGHRA, CDR2 YSYEKL. CDR3 sequence reads: CASSQVLSSYNEQFF. DNA of the CDR3: TGCGCCAGCAGCCAAGTTTTGAGCTCCTACAATGAGCAGTTCTTC.

V and J are TRBV6-6 and TRBJ2-3; 10 bases match TRBD2. Trimming cost V 5 bases and J 6 bases; bases outside gene matches: 11. This CDR3 is built from 16 residues. Germline V CDR1 and CDR2: MNHNY, SVGAGI (reference sequence). The CDR3 DNA is TGTGCCAGCAGTGCTCTTACTAGCGGGGAGGGCGATACGCAGTATTTT. The encoded protein is CASSALTSGEGDTQYF.

The chain is built from TRBV7-8 and TRBJ1-5, with D unclear. The CDR3 runs 15 residues. Trimming took off 2 bases at V and 3 bases at J, with 11 bases between the two ends. Germline CDR1 is SGHVS and CDR2 is FQNEAQ. The CDR3 loop is CASSLLAATNQPQHF. For the CDR3, the DNA is TGTGCCAGCAGCTTACTGGCAGCCACCAATCAGCCCCAGCATTTT.

V gene TRBV4-1 combines with J gene TRBJ2-7; no clear D. Deletions cut 1 base from V and 0 bases from J, with 10 bases between. Germline V gene sequence: CDR1 MGHRA, CDR2 YSYEKL. The CDR3 is 15 amino acids. CDR3 in DNA: TGCGCCAGCAGCCAAGCCCGGACGGACTCCTACGAGCAGTACTTC. Protein sequence: CASSQARTDSYEQYF.

The CDR3, as DNA: TGCGCCAGCAGCCAAGTGATAGCAGGCGGGGAGCTGTTTTTT. Encoded protein: CASSQVIAGGELFF. The chain joins TRBV4-1 to TRBJ2-2, with D unresolved. Trimming took 1 base from V and 7 from J, leaving 10 bases between them. The CDR3 extends over 14 amino acids. Germline values: CDR1 MGHRA, CDR2 YSYEKL.

The chain is built from TRBV27 and TRBJ2-7; D may be TRBD2 (5 bases). CDR1 MNHEY and CDR2 SMNVEV come from the germline V gene (reference sequence). Trimming took 2 bases from V and 5 from J, leaving 13 bases between them. This CDR3 is built from 14 residues. The DNA for the CDR3 is TGTGCCAGCAGTTTACGTCGGGGTATCAACGAGCAGTACTTC. Translation: CASSLRRGINEQYF.

The rearrangement uses TRBV5-4 and TRBJ2-7, with 13 bases identical to TRBD2. Germline V gene sequence: CDR1 SGHNT, CDR2 YYREEE (reference sequence). CDR3 length equals 17 residues. Germline trimming cut 4 bases from V and 5 bases from J; bases unmatched to any gene: 12. This CDR3 reads CASSLKLAGGPNNEQYF. The DNA for the CDR3 is TGTGCCAGCAGCCTAAAACTAGCGGGAGGGCCAAATAACGAGCAGTACTTC.

V and J are TRBV28 and TRBJ2-7, with D possibly matching TRBD2 (6 bases). The CDR3 runs to 15 residues. CDR1 and CDR2 (germline): MDHEN, SYDVKM. Trimming pared 6 bases from V and 6 bases from J, leaving 21 bases between. CDR3 DNA sequence: TGTGCCAGCAGAGAGATTAGCGGAACCTCTGGCGAGCAGTACTTC. Its protein is CASREISGTSGEQYF.

The genes are TRBV30 and TRBJ2-5; 11 bases agree with TRBD2. The tail of the sequence fits TRBJ2-7 better, so the J call may be wrong. The CDR3 totals 12 residues. From germline, CDR1 is GTSNPN and CDR2 SVGIG (reference sequence). The CDR3 sequence is CAWSLAGGEQYF. The CDR3 DNA is TGTGCCTGGAGCCTAGCGGGAGGCGAGCAGTACTTC.